Here is one T cell receptor beta chain with its context. Its antigen remains undetermined. There are no base qualities to consult, and no much larger clone falls within one base. The data were taken from a study of cytomegalovirus exposure and HLA in healthy donors (dated by TCRdb to between 2016 and 2019). Background for the entire study: According to an earlier analysis of a few hundred of the donors, some 180 million T cells yielded roughly 100 million unique TCR beta sequences and less than 300 Gb of sequence data. An early release that covered about 600 HLA-typed donors contained about 300 gigabases of sequencing data and 70 million to 100 million unique TCR sequences. Of the roughly 400 genotyped donors, approximately 80% fell in the genetic ancestry cluster associated with self-reported Caucasian donors. The study was designed to test whether signatures of past pathogen exposure could be identified by cataloging public T cell receptors. The study used immunosequencing to profile the T cell repertoires of some 600 subjects and linked those repertoires to cytomegalovirus serostatus. In addition to the first cohort of around 670 subjects, a separate validation cohort of approximately 110 different subjects was used. High-throughput TCR immunosequencing, statistical association of individual TCRs with disease status, and machine learning were combined to predict cytomegalovirus infection status. In a later analysis, previously published TCR beta repertoires from 600 to 850 donors were re-analyzed and high-resolution HLA genotyping was added so that TCR occurrence patterns could be studied. Rather than using new phenotypic data, the later analysis identified candidate immune exposures from TCR beta sequences and from how often those sequences occurred across donors. An earlier analysis of approximately 580 of the donors used high-throughput TCR beta sequencing to judge whether each TCR beta V gene segment behaved as functional or pseudogenic. Donor age, sex, ethnicity and CMV serostatus were compiled together with the repertoire data. A later genetic analysis took genome-wide SNP genotypes for about 65% of the 666 donors and used that subset as a discovery cohort. All discovery cohort repertoires had been generated on a single sequencing platform. Class I and class II HLA loci were covered by the typing at four-digit resolution. Typing coverage differed by locus: A, B, C, DRB1 and DQB1 were typed in roughly 620-630 donors, DQA1 in about 500, DPA1 in roughly 590, and DPB1 in around 490. Because of strong linkage in the cohort, roughly five DR-DQ haplotypes were treated as single units for association and clustering. Among some 400 genotyped donors of the cohort, an average of about 240,000 unique TCR beta nucleotide sequences were sequenced per donor, around 20% of them non-productive. Results the study describes overall, beyond this receptor: In a later analysis, the rate of TCR association differed among HLA loci, with DRB1 alleles having the most associated TCRs and HLA-C alleles having the fewest. A cluster of highly shared sequence variants was judged likely to be a technical artifact of the sequencing pipeline. Compared with equally common non-associated chains, HLA-associated TCR beta chains in a later analysis were more clonally expanded and had lower generation probabilities. According to a later analysis, parvovirus B19, influenza, CMV and Epstein-Barr virus appeared linked to several top co-occurrence clusters. A later analysis found that most CMV-associated TCR beta chains appeared HLA-restricted, with HLA associations seemingly driven largely by CMV exposure. For the cohort, immune exposure information was limited to CMV serostatus. Correlated functional status among segregating V segments might reflect linkage disequilibrium, but an unknown experimental factor could not be ruled out. At a false discovery rate of 0.05, a later analysis linked about 16,000 TCR beta sequences to specific HLA alleles. Sequencing depth was assumed to be roughly uniform across donors in the presence/absence analyses, though that assumption may not hold. A later genetic analysis associated a missense DCLRE1C variant with V-gene and J-gene trimming of TCR beta chains, and an independent cohort replicated the association. Some IMGT-functional V segments, including TRBV6-2 and TRBV6-3, could not be distinguished by the 87-base-pair reads and were therefore excluded. Most TCR sequences were seen in very few donors, while some public TCRs were found in many individuals. Because counts were too low, about 18 rarely observed V segments, including chromosome 9 orphons, were excluded from the earlier analysis of some 540 of the donors. It was suggested by the authors that the approach could potentially be generalized to other disease states and immunological phenotypes. In an earlier analysis of 587 of the donors, most TCR beta V segments were observed in productive rearrangements about 87% or about 30% of the time, broadly matching IMGT annotations. In a later genetic analysis, fewer N-insertions in productive TCRs were reported among donors in an Asian-associated ancestry cluster than the roughly 670-donor mean. The cohort was sequenced for TCR beta chains only, and without alpha or paired-chain data the features that could be detected were limited. A further reported finding was that TCR beta sequences accurately predicted the HLA-A and HLA-B alleles for most subjects in the first cohort. HLA typing was unavailable for some donors at each locus, so association tests used only the typed subset. A total of fewer than 200 TCR beta chains were listed by the study as associated with cytomegalovirus. Strong co-occurrence of HLA alleles, especially DR and DQ, made assigning TCR associations to individual alleles difficult. Cytomegalovirus status was reported to be diagnosed by the classifier with high specificity and sensitivity in both the original and validation cohorts. A few of the identified cytomegalovirus-associated TCR beta chains were confirmed in vitro to be specific for cytomegalovirus antigens.

The cohort comprised fewer than 700 healthy bone marrow donors. At the time of sampling, every cohort member was nominally healthy, though immune exposures that went unrecorded were likely present. The donor was CMV seronegative and was included in the group of approximately 350 seronegative cohort members. A peripheral blood sample was provided by each donor, and peripheral blood mononuclear cells were used for TCR beta sequencing. The Qiagen DNeasy Blood Extraction Kit was used to extract genomic DNA from the blood cell samples. The protocol used for the library was the immunoSEQ multiplex PCR assay. A mixture of 60 forward primers for TCR Vbeta segments and 13 reverse primers for TCR Jbeta segments was used in the multiplex PCR. The CDR3 region of rearranged TCR beta genes was amplified from genomic DNA by a multiplex PCR assay. The amplified TCR beta libraries were sequenced on the Illumina HiSeq System as 87-base-pair reads. The original methods were these. Across the 700 or so repertoires, a later analysis counted tens of millions of unique TCR beta chains, roughly 11 million of which were shared by at least two donors. A nearest-neighbor algorithm error-corrected the raw reads and collapsed the reads into unique sequences, merging closely related sequences to remove PCR and sequencing errors. V, D and J gene segments were assigned by aligning CDR3 sequences to IMGT reference sequences. For a sequence to be retained, a match of at least six nucleotides to both a V gene segment and a J gene segment was required. Rearrangements were called productive when the CDR3 lacked stop codons and stayed in frame with V and J; all others were non-productive. Following IMGT convention, CDR3 was defined as the stretch from the second conserved V-encoded cysteine to the conserved J-encoded phenylalanine. In an earlier analysis of approximately 590 of the donors, sequences lacking an unambiguous match to a single V gene segment were excluded. An earlier analysis of about 590 of the donors classified V segments as functional when productive rearrangements were above 56.7% and as segregating when the standard deviation between donors was above 5%. To diagnose cytomegalovirus status from the catalog of TCR beta chain sequences, a statistical classification framework was built. In a later analysis, V and J genes were assigned by comparing TCR nucleotide sequences against IMGT/GENE-DB human TR gene sequences. Using the TCRdist pipeline, a later analysis assigned CDR3 sequences along with most-parsimonious VDJ recombination scenarios. In a later analysis, each TCR beta chain was defined by its CDR3 amino acid sequence together with its V-gene family, and reads without a unique V-gene family were excluded. As a way to deal with suspected cross-contamination and a sequencing artifact, a later analysis dropped 640 or so nucleotide sequences that were highly shared and had low generation probability. In a later analysis, a clonal expansion index was calculated for each public chain from normalized within-repertoire ranks of inferred template counts. A later analysis computed generation probabilities with a VDJ recombination model fitted to out-of-frame rearrangements, and checked the results against IGoR. In a later analysis, TCR-TCR, TCR-HLA and TCR-CMV co-occurrence was scored with hypergeometric tests, and a repertoire-size bias correction was applied to TCR pairs. False discovery rates were estimated in a later analysis by permuting HLA or CMV assignments 20 times. In a later analysis, co-occurring TCRs were grouped with DBSCAN, and TCRdist sequence similarity was added when clustering was performed within HLA-allele-positive subsets. Repertoires with fewer than 30,000 or more than 120,000 public chains were left out of co-occurrence clustering, as were about five repertoires with anomalous nucleotide sharing. TCRdb holds this immuneACCESS table with in-frame rearrangements only. Some clones are missing; in checked studies, unresolved V genes explain under half, and the rest has no known cause. That table is the source of V, J and clone size, and D and trimming were worked out from the DNA. A total of approximately 150,000 clones appear in this sample, 70% to 90% of them only once. The biggest ten clones account for 0.7% to 1% of the sample.

V is trimmed back by 3 bases and J by 6 bases, and the junction contains 8 bases that no gene match accounts for. CDR1 and CDR2 are read off the germline V gene (reference sequence) as MNHEY and SMNVEV. Including the terminal cysteine and phenylalanine, the CDR3 comprises 16 residues. Only CDR3 DNA is held: 48 bases, read in frame from base 1. The rearranged chain carries TRBV27 and TRBJ1-4; 9 bases in the junction line up with TRBD1. The source of this sequence is a young woman in good health and CMV-seronegative. What was sequenced was PBMCs. The CDR3 amino acid sequence is: CASSLVGTGRDEKLFF. The DNA is TGTGCCAGCAGTTTGGTCGGGACAGGGAGGGATGAAAAACTGTTTTTT.